The clone carrying this T cell receptor beta chain showed up just once. TCRdb keeps only in-frame clones here, not all; method: immunoSEQ multiplex PCR. In the table there are about 110,000 clones, 75% to 90% of which are singletons. The CDR3 totals 15 residues. Per the germline V gene, CDR1 is SGHAT and CDR2 is FQNNGV. Between the trimmed V and J ends, which lost 1 base and 0 bases, there was a span of 6 bases. The entry originates in a study of blood T cell repertoires in COVID-19. In the study overall: Acute and convalescent COVID-19 specimens originated in the United States, Italy and Spain. Sources were T cells, B-cell-depleted T cells, or PBMCs; the material itself was cDNA or gDNA.

The chain joins TRBV11-2 to TRBJ1-4; the D is unclear. Sequenced input: peripheral blood. The TCR originated in a woman of 80 years or more with acute or convalescent COVID-19. The CDR3 DNA reads TGTGCCAGCAGCTTAGGTGGAGCAACTAATGAAAAACTGTTTTTT. Residues: CASSLGGATNEKLFF.